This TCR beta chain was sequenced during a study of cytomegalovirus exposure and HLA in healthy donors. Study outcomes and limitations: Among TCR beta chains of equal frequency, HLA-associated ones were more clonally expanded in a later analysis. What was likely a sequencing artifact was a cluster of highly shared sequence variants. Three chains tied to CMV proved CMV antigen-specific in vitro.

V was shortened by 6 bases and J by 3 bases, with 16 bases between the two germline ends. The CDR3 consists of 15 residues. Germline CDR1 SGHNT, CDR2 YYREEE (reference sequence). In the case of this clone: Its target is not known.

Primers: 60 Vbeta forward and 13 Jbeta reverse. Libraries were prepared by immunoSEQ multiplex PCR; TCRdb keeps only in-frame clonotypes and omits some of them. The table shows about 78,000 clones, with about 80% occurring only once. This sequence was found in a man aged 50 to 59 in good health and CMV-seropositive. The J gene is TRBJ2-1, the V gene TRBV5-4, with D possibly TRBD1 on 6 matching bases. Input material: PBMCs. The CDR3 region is CASTPARDIYNEQFF. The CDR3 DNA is TGTGCCAGCACTCCCGCACGGGACATCTACAATGAGCAGTTCTTC.